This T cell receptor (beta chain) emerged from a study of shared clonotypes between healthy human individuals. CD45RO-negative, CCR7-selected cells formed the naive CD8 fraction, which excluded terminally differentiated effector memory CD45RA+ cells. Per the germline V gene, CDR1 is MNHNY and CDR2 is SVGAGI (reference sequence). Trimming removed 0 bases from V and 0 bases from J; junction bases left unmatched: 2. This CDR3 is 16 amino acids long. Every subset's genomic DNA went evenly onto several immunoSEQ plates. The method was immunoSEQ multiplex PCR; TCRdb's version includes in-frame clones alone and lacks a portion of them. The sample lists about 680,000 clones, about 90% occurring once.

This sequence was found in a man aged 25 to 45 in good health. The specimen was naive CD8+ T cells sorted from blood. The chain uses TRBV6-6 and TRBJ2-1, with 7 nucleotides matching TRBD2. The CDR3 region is CASSYSASGSYNEQFF. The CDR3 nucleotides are TGTGCCAGCAGTTACTCGGCTAGCGGCTCCTACAATGAGCAGTTCTTC.